This T cell receptor (beta chain) was recovered during a study of blood T cell repertoires in COVID-19. Method: immunoSEQ multiplex PCR; TCRdb's copy keeps in-frame clones and lacks some. The table shows around 150,000 clones, with roughly 82% occurring only once. This clone was counted a few times. The V gene's germline CDR1 is SEHNR and CDR2 FQNEAQ (reference sequence). Trimming cost V 5 bases and J 8 bases, with 24 bases left between them. The CDR3 has 16 amino acids. The TCR comes from a middle-aged woman with COVID-19, enrolled during active disease. The chain recombines TRBV7-9 with TRBJ1-2; weak D call: TRBD1 (6 bases). Specimen: peripheral blood. CDR3 sequence (DNA): TGTGCCAGCAGCAAAGAGATTCCGGGACACGCGGGCGGCTACACCTTC. Amino acid sequence: CASSKEIPGHAGGYTF.